Presented here are 18 T cell receptor beta chains from one specimen sequenced in a study of blood T cell repertoires in COVID-19. Some clones are missing from TCRdb's copy, which holds only in-frame ones; the method was immunoSEQ multiplex PCR. The table includes roughly 150,000 clones, approximately 84% detected once. Sample: PBMCs or T cells enriched from blood (not recorded which). All receptors come from a man in his fifties in a cohort exposed to, infected with or recovered from COVID-19 (not recorded which).

This clone was counted a single time. V usage is TRBV4-3 and J usage is TRBJ2-3; 8 bases agree with TRBD2. The CDR3 is made up of 16 amino acids. V dropped 0 bases and J dropped 1; count of bases not matched to a gene: 3. CDR1 and CDR2 (germline): LGHNA, YSLEER. CDR3 region: CASSQERGVGTDTQYF. CDR3 sequence (DNA): TGCGCCAGCAGCCAAGAGCGGGGGGTTGGCACAGATACGCAGTATTTT.

The chain uses TRBV3-1 (or the pseudogene TRBV3-2) and TRBJ2-5; D ambiguous. Germline V gives CDR1 LGHDT, CDR2 YNNKEL (reference sequence). V lost 1 base and J lost 2, with 5 bases in between. The CDR3 is made up of 13 amino acids. The CDR3 loop reads CASSQVPQETQYF. Here the CDR3 DNA reads TGTGCCAGCAGCCAAGTTCCACAAGAGACCCAGTACTTC.

This clone was counted once. The genes are TRBV7-9 and TRBJ1-2; D is unclear. The CDR3 covers 15 residues. Germline assignment: CDR1 SEHNR and CDR2 FQNEAQ (reference sequence). The V end lost 4 bases, the J end lost 0 bases, and 12 bases lay between the germline ends. The CDR3 sequence is CASSSEDGTNYGYTF. The CDR3 coding sequence is TGTGCCAGCAGCTCGGAGGACGGGACTAACTATGGCTACACCTTC.

The gene calls are TRBV11-2 and TRBJ2-7, with a possible D match to TRBD1 (6 bases). Germline V gene sequence: CDR1 SGHAT, CDR2 FQNNGV. There are 13 residues in the CDR3. V lost 4 bases to trimming and J lost 6 bases, with 13 bases between them. The CDR3: CASSSTGTPEQYF. The DNA of the CDR3 is TGTGCCAGCAGCTCGACCGGGACACCCGAGCAGTACTTC.

CDR3 amino acids: CASSQGQGGNQPQHF. The CDR3 DNA follows: TGTGCCAGTAGTCAGGGACAGGGGGGCAATCAGCCCCAGCATTTT. The rearrangement uses TRBV19 and TRBJ1-5; TRBD1 agrees at 11 bases. The germline V gene encodes CDR1 LNHDA and CDR2 SQIVND (reference sequence). This CDR3 has 15 residues. V lost 5 bases, J lost 2 bases, and 2 bases stayed unmatched.

The chain is built from TRBV18 and TRBJ1-5, with 7 bases fitting TRBD1. The CDR3 is 14 amino acids. V shed 6 bases, J shed 6 bases, and the junction held 8 bases outside the gene matches. Per the germline V gene, CDR1 is KGHSH and CDR2 is LQKENI. CDR3 coding DNA: TGTGCCAGCTCCCTAAACAGGGGCGGTCAGCCCCAGCATTTT. Encoded protein: CASSLNRGGQPQHF.

V usage is TRBV19 and J usage is TRBJ2-7, with 7 positions matching TRBD1. V lost 3 bases, J lost 3 bases, and 5 bases stayed unmatched. CDR1 LNHDA and CDR2 SQIVND come from the germline V gene (reference sequence). The CDR3 covers 14 residues. This CDR3 is CASSIGTAGYEQYF. The CDR3, as DNA: TGTGCCAGTAGTATTGGGACAGCAGGCTACGAGCAGTACTTC.

This clone was recorded a few times. The V and J genes are TRBV9 and TRBJ1-1, with D unresolved. V lost 0 bases and J lost 6, with 12 bases in between. Per germline, CDR1 SGDLS and CDR2 YYNGEE. The CDR3 runs to 14 residues. CDR3 nucleotide sequence: TGTGCCAGCAGCGTAGGGGCAGGTGATTCTGAAGCTTTCTTT. It yields the protein CASSVGAGDSEAFF.

V is TRBV10-1 and J is TRBJ2-1; D might be TRBD2 (5 bases). V was pared by 2 bases and J by 9 bases, with 5 bases between. From germline, CDR1 is WNHNN and CDR2 SYGVQD (reference sequence). The CDR3 extends over 11 amino acids. The CDR3 nucleotides read TGCGCCAGCAGTGAGCGGGGTGAGCAGTTCTTC. Encoded protein: CASSERGEQFF.

The chain employs TRBV10-1 and TRBJ2-5; no clear D. The V end lost 8 bases, the J end lost 5 bases, and 24 bases lay between the germline ends. Germline V gives CDR1 WNHNN, CDR2 SYGVQD (reference sequence). This CDR3 has 16 residues. This CDR3 is CASVLETESLRETQYF. The CDR3 nucleotides read TGCGCCAGCGTCTTAGAGACGGAGAGTTTAAGGGAGACCCAGTACTTC.

The chain links TRBV5-4 to TRBJ1-4; 10 nucleotides line up with TRBD1. V lost 4 bases and J lost 8; bases outside the gene matches: 5. The CDR3 covers 14 residues. From germline, CDR1 is SGHNT and CDR2 YYREEE (reference sequence). CDR3 in DNA: TGTGCCAGCAGCCCGGGACAGGGGCAGGAAAAACTGTTTTTT. Its translation: CASSPGQGQEKLFF. The full variable domain, in which reference TRBV5-4 and TRBJ1-4 provide the parts outside the CDR3, is ETGVTQSPTHLIKTRGQQVTLRCSSQSGHNTVSWYQQALGQGPQFIFQYYREEENGRGNFPPRFSGLQFPNYSSELNVNALELDDSALYLCASSPGQGQEKLFFGSGTQLSVL.

The chain combines TRBV18 with TRBJ1-1; D unresolved. Per germline, CDR1 KGHSH and CDR2 LQKENI. This CDR3 has 13 amino acids. Trimming left V 2 bases short and J 7 bases short, with 11 bases between. CDR3 region: CASSPDRQVEAFF. The CDR3 region has the DNA TGTGCCAGCTCACCAGATCGGCAGGTTGAAGCTTTCTTT. Looking up the rest from reference TRBV18 and TRBJ1-1 gives the full variable domain: NAGVMQNPRHLVRRRGQEARLRCSPMKGHSHVYWYRQLPEEGLKFMVYLQKENIIDESGMPKERFSAEFPKEGPSILRIQQVVRGDSAAYFCASSPDRQVEAFFGQGTRLTVV.

Written as DNA, the CDR3 is TGTGCCAGCAGCGTAGGGACTAGCGGGGGGGCCGGGCTGCCTACGGATGAGCAGTTCTTC. It is translated as CASSVGTSGGAGLPTDEQFF. The chain recombines TRBV9 with TRBJ2-1; 15 positions match TRBD2. CDR3 length equals 20 residues. Germline values: CDR1 SGDLS, CDR2 YYNGEE. After removal of 0 bases from V and 8 bases from J, the junction contained 15 bases not matched to a gene. The complete variable domain, with remaining parts taken from reference TRBV9 and TRBJ2-1, reads DSGVTQTPKHLITATGQRVTLRCSPRSGDLSVYWYQQSLDQGLQFLIQYYNGEERAKGNILERFSAQQFPDLHSELNLSSLELGDSALYFCASSVGTSGGAGLPTDEQFFGPGTRLTVL.

The CDR3 nucleotides are TGTGCCAGCAGCTTTACTAGCGGGGGGGCCGTGGAGCTGTTTTTT. Protein sequence: CASSFTSGGAVELFF. This rearrangement joins TRBV5-5 to TRBJ2-2; TRBD2 aligns across 13 bases. This CDR3 region has 15 residues. In germline, CDR1 is SGHKS, CDR2 YYEKEE (reference sequence). J lost 10 bases, V lost 2 bases, and 5 bases had no gene match.

This chain joins TRBV20-1 and TRBJ2-4; TRBD1 aligns across 7 bases. Looked up from germline, CDR1 is DFQATT and CDR2 is SNEGSKA (reference sequence). The CDR3 extends over 11 amino acids. As DNA, the CDR3 is TGCAGCGGAGACAGGGCTAACATTCAGTACTTC. Amino acid sequence: CSGDRANIQYF.

The chain recombines TRBV7-3 with TRBJ2-2; D gene uncertain. The CDR3 has 13 residues. Germline V gene sequence: CDR1 SGHTA, CDR2 FQGTGA. V lost 7 bases to trimming and J lost 2 bases, with 8 bases between them. The CDR3 bases are TGTGCCAGCAAAACAGCTAACACCGGGGAGCTGTTTTTT. Its protein is CASKTANTGELFF.

This clone was observed once. J is TRBJ1-2 and V is TRBV28, with 10 bases aligning to TRBD1. V gave up 4 bases and J gave up 4 bases; unmatched junction bases: 9. Germline CDR1 MDHEN, CDR2 SYDVKM. CDR3 length equals 16 residues. The CDR3 coding sequence is TGTGCCAGCAGTTCCTCCGGGACAGGGGTCGCCTATGGCTACACCTTC. Its protein product is CASSSSGTGVAYGYTF.

The J gene is TRBJ2-4, the V gene TRBV2; D gene unclear. Trimming took off 6 bases at V and 0 bases at J, with 12 bases between the two ends. CDR1 is SNHLY, CDR2 FYNNEI, per germline. This CDR3 has 15 amino acids. The DNA for the CDR3 is TGTGCCAGCAGAAACAGTACCCTAGCCAAAAACATTCAGTACTTC. Translation: CASRNSTLAKNIQYF.